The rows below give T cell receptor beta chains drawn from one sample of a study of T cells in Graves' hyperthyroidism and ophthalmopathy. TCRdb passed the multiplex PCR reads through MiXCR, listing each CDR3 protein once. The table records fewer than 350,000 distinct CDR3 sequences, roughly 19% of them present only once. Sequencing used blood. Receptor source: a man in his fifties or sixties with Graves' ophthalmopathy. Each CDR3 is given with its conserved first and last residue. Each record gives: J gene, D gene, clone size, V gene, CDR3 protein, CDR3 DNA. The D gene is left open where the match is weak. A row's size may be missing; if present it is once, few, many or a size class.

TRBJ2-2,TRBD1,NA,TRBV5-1,CASSFTGADTGELFF,TGCGCCAGCAGCTTTACAGGGGCCGACACCGGGGAGCTGTTTTTT
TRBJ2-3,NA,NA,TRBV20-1,CSARQGLTDTQYF,TGCAGTGCTAGACAGGGTCTCACAGATACGCAGTATTTT
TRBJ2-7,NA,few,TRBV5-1,CASSLGLDSYEQYF,TGCGCCAGCAGCTTGGGGCTAGACTCCTACGAGCAGTACTTC
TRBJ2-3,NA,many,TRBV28,CASSPMTRWDTQYF,TGTGCCAGCAGTCCCATGACTAGGTGGGATACGCAGTATTTT
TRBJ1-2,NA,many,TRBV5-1,CASSSDTKLYGYTF,TGCGCCAGCAGCTCGGACACCAAACTCTATGGCTACACCTTC
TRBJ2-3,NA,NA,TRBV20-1,CSAVDPIPTDTQYF,TGCAGTGCCGTGGACCCAATTCCTACAGATACGCAGTATTTT
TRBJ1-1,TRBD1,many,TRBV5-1,CASSLELRGPDTEAFF,TGCGCCAGCAGCTTAGAACTGAGGGGGCCAGACACTGAAGCTTTCTTT
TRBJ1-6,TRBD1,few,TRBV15,CATSSQTGAGSPLHF,TGTGCCACCAGCAGCCAAACAGGGGCTGGATCACCCCTCCACTTT
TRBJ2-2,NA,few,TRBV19,CASSIFGMGKGELFF,TGTGCCAGTAGTATTTTCGGGATGGGGAAGGGGGAGCTGTTTTTT
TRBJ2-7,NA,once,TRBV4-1,CASSQDPGQRLGQYF,TGCGCCAGCAGCCAAGATCCGGGACAGCGACTAGGGCAGTACTTC
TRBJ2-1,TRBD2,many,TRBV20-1,CSAGLADSYNEQFF,TGCAGTGCCGGACTAGCGGATTCCTACAATGAGCAGTTCTTC
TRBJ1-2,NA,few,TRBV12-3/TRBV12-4,CASSLMGARGYTF,TGTGCCAGCAGTTTGATGGGGGCGCGGGGCTACACCTTC
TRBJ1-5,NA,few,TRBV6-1,CASSSSRNSNQPQHF,TGTGCCAGCAGTTCCTCACGGAATAGCAATCAGCCCCAGCATTTT
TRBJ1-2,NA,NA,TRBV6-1,CASSEKSPGNYGYTF,TGTGCCAGCAGTGAAAAAAGCCCGGGAAACTATGGCTACACCTTC
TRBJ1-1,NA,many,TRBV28,CASSWSARPEAFF,TGTGCCAGCAGTTGGTCGGCCCGTCCTGAAGCTTTCTTT
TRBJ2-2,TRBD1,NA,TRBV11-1,CASSGQGSNTGELFF,TGTGCCAGCAGCGGACAGGGGTCCAACACCGGGGAGCTGTTTTTT
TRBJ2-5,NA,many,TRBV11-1,CASSLGQLETQYF,TGTGCCAGCAGCCTCGGACAGTTAGAGACCCAGTACTTC
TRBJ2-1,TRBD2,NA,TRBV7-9,CASSSSAGGFSSYNEQFF,TGTGCCAGCAGCTCCTCGGCGGGGGGCTTTAGCTCCTACAATGAGCAGTTCTTC
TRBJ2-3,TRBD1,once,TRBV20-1,CSARAGQGLTDTQYF,TGCAGTGCTAGAGCCGGACAGGGGCTAACAGATACGCAGTATTTT
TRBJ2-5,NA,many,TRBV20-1,CSPSKGETQYF,TGCAGTCCATCTAAAGGAGAGACCCAGTACTTC
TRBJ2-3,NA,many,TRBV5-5,CASSLGPTDTDTQYF,TGTGCCAGCAGCTTGGGGCCGACAGACACAGATACGCAGTATTTT
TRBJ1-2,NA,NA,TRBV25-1,CASSDPGYGYTF,TGTGCCAGCAGTGACCCCGGCTATGGCTACACCTTC
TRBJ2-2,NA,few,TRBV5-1,CASSLEHNTGELFF,TGCGCCAGCAGCTTGGAGCATAACACCGGGGAGCTGTTTTTT
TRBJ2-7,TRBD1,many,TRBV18,CASSRVRDRVSYEQYF,TGTGCCAGCTCACGGGTAAGAGACAGGGTGTCCTACGAGCAGTACTTC
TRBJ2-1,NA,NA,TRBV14,CASSQGGGIEGRRYNEQFF,TGTGCCAGCAGCCAAGGAGGGGGTATTGAGGGGAGGAGGTACAATGAGCAGTTCTTC
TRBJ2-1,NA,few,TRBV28,CASRPGQRYNEQFF,TGTGCCAGCAGGCCGGGACAACGCTACAATGAGCAGTTCTTC
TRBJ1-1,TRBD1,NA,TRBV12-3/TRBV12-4,CANSQGQGITEAFF,TGTGCCAACAGCCAAGGACAGGGAATCACTGAAGCTTTCTTT
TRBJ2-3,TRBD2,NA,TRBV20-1,CSARDEREWGTDTQYF,TGCAGTGCTAGGGATGAGCGGGAGTGGGGCACAGATACGCAGTATTTT
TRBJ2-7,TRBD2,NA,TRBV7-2,CASSFPGLAGVGEQYF,TGTGCCAGCAGCTTCCCGGGACTAGCGGGAGTCGGCGAGCAGTACTTC
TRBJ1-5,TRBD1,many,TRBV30,CASTGGRQPQHF,TGTGCCTCCACAGGGGGCCGTCAGCCCCAGCATTTT
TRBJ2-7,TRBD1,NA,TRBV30,CAWRGTGKTHEQYF,TGTGCCTGGAGAGGGACAGGTAAAACCCACGAGCAGTACTTC
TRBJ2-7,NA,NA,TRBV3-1,CASSHRDRMYEQYF,TGTGCCAGCAGCCACAGGGACCGTATGTACGAGCAGTACTTC
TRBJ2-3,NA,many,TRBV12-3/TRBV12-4,CASKPVGADTQYF,TGTGCCAGCAAGCCCGTCGGGGCAGATACGCAGTATTTT
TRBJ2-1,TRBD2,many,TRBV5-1,CASSLSGGPYNEQFF,TGCGCCAGCAGCTTGTCGGGAGGGCCATACAATGAGCAGTTCTTC
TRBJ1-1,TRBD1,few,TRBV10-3,CAITQGQGVTEAFF,TGTGCCATCACCCAGGGACAGGGGGTTACTGAAGCTTTCTTT
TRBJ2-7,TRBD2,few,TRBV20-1,CSATAGGLGLGEQYF,TGCAGTGCCACGGCCGGGGGACTAGGTCTTGGGGAGCAGTACTTC
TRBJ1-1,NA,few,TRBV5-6,CASSLGPDANTEAFF,TGTGCCAGCAGCTTGGGCCCGGACGCGAACACTGAAGCTTTCTTT
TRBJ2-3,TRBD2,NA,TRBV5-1,CASTGLLAGTTGTQYF,TGCGCCAGCACAGGCCTCCTAGCGGGGACCACAGGTACGCAGTATTTT
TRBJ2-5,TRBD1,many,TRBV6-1,CASTMQGARGETQYF,TGTGCCAGCACGATGCAGGGGGCGCGAGGAGAGACCCAGTACTTC
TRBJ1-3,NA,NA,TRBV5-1,CASSFLGGAGGNTIYF,TGCGCCAGCAGCTTTCTTGGGGGCGCCGGTGGAAACACCATATATTTT
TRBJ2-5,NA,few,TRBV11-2,CASSSQPYQETQYF,TGTGCCAGCAGTTCCCAGCCCTACCAAGAGACCCAGTACTTC
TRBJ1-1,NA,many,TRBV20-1,CSASPRTRGSIMNTEAFF,TGCAGTGCTAGCCCTAGAACTCGAGGGAGTATCATGAACACTGAAGCTTTCTTT
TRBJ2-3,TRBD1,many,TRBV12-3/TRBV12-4,CASNLGQGRDTQYF,TGTGCCAGCAACCTGGGACAGGGAAGAGATACGCAGTATTTT
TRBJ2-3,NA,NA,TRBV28,CASNSGTDTQYF,TGTGCCAGCAACTCTGGCACAGATACGCAGTATTTT
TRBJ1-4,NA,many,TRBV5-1,CASSDQGATNEKLFF,TGCGCCAGCAGCGATCAGGGTGCGACTAATGAAAAACTGTTTTTT
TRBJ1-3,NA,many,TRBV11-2,CASSLTDGNTIYF,TGTGCCAGCAGCTTGACGGATGGAAACACCATATATTTT
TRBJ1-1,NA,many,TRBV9,CASSAASSEAFF,TGTGCCAGCAGCGCCGCCTCCAGTGAAGCTTTCTTT
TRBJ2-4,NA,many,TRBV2,CASSDDRNIQYF,TGTGCCAGCAGTGACGACAGGAACATTCAGTACTTC
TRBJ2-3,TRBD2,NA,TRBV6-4,CAGPPGLAGETDTQYF,TGTGCCGGACCACCGGGACTAGCGGGAGAAACAGATACGCAGTATTTT
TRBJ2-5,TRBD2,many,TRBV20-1,CSAPGLASQTQYF,TGCAGTGCTCCTGGACTAGCTTCGCAGACCCAGTACTTC